This TCR beta chain was sequenced for a study of identical twins. Note on this clonotype: Its antigen is undetermined.

Study-wide findings and caveats: Out-of-frame alpha sequences common to twins exhibited an excess of low generation probability.

TCRdb passed the 5' RACE reads through MiXCR, listing each CDR3 protein once. The data hold just under 650,000 distinct CDR3 sequences, with roughly 7.2% observed a single time. This sample was also put to use in a study of yellow fever vaccine responses in identical twins.

The sequenced sample consisted of PBMCs. The TCR comes from a woman under 30 in good health.

CDR3 amino acids: CASSPGLAGAGDTQYF. CDR3 in DNA: TGTGCCAGCAGTCCGGGACTAGCGGGAGCCGGAGATACGCAGTATTTT. The rearrangement uses TRBV28 and TRBJ2-3; 14 nucleotides line up with TRBD2. The CDR3 loop spans 16 amino acids. From germline, CDR1 is MDHEN and CDR2 SYDVKM. Trimming at V came to 5 bases and at J to 5 bases, leaving 6 bases not matched to a gene.